The T cell receptor (beta chain) under discussion was sequenced for a study of beta chain features in type 1 diabetes. As every portion of the isolated RNA was reverse transcribed, the sequencing read expressed TCRB transcripts. Using immunoSEQ multiplex PCR, the repertoire was profiled, and TCRdb retains in-frame clones only, with some absent. The sample holds some 640,000 clones; over 12% are singletons and the top ten take just under 0.04%. The study's findings and limits: There were fewer insertions and more deletions at the VDJ junctions of type 1 diabetes patients. Shorter TCRB CDR3s, moderately but significantly so, marked every one of the four CD4+ subsets in Type 1 diabetes patients.

The CDR3 spans 16 residues. The germline gives CDR1 SGHAT, CDR2 FQNNGV. V was clipped by 5 bases and J by 2 bases, with 18 bases between them. As to this clone: Its antigen is not identified.

This TCR derives from a young man with type 1 diabetes. The chain uses TRBV11-2 and TRBJ2-5; D is tentatively TRBD1 or TRBD2 (5 bases each). The source material was naive CD4+ T cells from blood. The chain's CDR3 is CASSRFTRGEQETQYF. The DNA for the CDR3 is TGTGCCAGCAGCCGTTTTACTAGGGGCGAACAAGAGACCCAGTACTTC.